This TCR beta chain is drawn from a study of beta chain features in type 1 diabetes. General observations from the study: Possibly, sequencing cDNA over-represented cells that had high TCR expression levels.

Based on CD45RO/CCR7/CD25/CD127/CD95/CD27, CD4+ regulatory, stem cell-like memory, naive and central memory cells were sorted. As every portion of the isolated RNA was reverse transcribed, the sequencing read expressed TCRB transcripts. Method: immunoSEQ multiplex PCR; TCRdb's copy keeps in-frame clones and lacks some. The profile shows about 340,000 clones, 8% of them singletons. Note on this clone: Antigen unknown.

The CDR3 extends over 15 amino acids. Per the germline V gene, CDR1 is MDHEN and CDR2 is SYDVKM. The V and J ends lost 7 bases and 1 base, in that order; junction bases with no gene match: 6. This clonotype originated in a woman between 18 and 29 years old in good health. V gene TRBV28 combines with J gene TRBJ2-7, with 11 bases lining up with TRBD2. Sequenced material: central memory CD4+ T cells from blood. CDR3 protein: CASNRGTSGSYEQYF. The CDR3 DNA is TGTGCCAGCAATCGAGGGACTAGCGGATCCTACGAGCAGTACTTC. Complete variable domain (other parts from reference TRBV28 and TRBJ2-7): DVKVTQSSRYLVKRTGEKVFLECVQDMDHENMFWYRQDPGLGLRLIYFSYDVKMKEKGDIPEGYSVSREKKERFSLILESASTNQTSMYLCASNRGTSGSYEQYFGPGTRLTVT.